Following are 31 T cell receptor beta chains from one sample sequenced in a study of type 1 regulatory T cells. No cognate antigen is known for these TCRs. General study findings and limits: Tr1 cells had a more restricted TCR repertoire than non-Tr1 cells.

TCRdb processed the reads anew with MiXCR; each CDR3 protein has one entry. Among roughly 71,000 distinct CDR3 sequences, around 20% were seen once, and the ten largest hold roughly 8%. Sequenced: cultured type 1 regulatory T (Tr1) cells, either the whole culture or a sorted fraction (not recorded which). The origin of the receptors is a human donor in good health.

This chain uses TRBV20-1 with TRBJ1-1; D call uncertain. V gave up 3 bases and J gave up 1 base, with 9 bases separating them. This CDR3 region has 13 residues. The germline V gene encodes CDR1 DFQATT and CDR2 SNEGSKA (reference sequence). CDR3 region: CSARIYRNTEAFF. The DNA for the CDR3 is TGCAGTGCTAGGATTTATAGGAACACTGAAGCTTTCTTT.

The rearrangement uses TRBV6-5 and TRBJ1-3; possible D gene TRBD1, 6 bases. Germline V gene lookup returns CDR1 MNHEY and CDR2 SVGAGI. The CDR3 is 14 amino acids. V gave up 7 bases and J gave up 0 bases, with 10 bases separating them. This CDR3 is CASKGGSSGNTIYF. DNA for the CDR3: TGTGCCAGCAAGGGGGGGAGCTCTGGAAACACCATATATTTT.

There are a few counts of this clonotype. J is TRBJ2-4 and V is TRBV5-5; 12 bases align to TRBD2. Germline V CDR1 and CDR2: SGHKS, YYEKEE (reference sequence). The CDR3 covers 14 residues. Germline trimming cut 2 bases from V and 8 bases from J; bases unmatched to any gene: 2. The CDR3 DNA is TGTGCCAGCAGCTTCCTAGCGGGGGGGGACATTCAGTACTTC. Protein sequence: CASSFLAGGDIQYF.

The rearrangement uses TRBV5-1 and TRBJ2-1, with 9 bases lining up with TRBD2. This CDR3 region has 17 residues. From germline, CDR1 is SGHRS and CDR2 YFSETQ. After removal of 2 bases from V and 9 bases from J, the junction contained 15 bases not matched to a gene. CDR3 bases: TGCGCCAGCAGCTTCAGACTAGCGGAGGGGCTTGACAGTGAGCAGTTCTTC. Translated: CASSFRLAEGLDSEQFF.

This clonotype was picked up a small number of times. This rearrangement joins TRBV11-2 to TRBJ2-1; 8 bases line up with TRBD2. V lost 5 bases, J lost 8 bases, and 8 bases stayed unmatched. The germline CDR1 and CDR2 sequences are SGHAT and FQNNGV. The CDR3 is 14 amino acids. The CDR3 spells CASSRSGSMHEQFF. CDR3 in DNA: TGTGCCAGCAGCCGGAGCGGGAGTATGCATGAGCAGTTCTTC.

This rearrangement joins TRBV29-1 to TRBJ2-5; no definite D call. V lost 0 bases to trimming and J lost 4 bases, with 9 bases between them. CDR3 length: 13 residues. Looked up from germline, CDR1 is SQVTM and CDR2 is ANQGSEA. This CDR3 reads CSVEEMVRETQYF. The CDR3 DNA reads TGCAGCGTTGAAGAAATGGTCAGAGAGACCCAGTACTTC.

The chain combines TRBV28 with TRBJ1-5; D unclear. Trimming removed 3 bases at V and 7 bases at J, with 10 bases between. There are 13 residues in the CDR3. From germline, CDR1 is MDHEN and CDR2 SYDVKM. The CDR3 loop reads CASSFAEEQPQHF. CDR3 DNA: TGTGCCAGCAGTTTTGCGGAGGAGCAGCCCCAGCATTTT.

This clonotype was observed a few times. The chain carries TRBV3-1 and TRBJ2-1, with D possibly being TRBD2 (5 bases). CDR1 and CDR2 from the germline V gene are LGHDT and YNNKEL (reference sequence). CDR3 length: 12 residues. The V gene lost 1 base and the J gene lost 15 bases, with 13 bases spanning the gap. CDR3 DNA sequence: TGTGCCAGCAGCCAAGGAGGGCCTTCTCTGTTCTTC. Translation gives CASSQGGPSLFF.

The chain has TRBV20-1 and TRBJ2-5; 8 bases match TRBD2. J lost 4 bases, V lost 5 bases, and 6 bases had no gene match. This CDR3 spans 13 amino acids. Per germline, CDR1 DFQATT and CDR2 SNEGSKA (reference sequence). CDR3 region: CSAPTSGVETQYF. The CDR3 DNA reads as TGCAGTGCTCCCACTAGCGGAGTAGAGACCCAGTACTTC.

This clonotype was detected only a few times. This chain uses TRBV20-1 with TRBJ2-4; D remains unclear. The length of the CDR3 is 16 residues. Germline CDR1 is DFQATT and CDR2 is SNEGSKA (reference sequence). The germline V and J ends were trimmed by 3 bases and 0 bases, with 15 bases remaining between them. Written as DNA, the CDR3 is TGCAGTGCTAGCCATCTGGAACTTCTAGCCAAAAACATTCAGTACTTC. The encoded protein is CSASHLELLAKNIQYF.

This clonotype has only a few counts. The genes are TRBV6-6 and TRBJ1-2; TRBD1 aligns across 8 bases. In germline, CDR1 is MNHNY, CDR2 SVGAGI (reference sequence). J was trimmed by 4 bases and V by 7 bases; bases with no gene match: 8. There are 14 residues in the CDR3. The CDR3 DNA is TGTGCCAGCATCCAGGGGGCAATTTCCTATGGCTACACCTTC. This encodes CASIQGAISYGYTF.

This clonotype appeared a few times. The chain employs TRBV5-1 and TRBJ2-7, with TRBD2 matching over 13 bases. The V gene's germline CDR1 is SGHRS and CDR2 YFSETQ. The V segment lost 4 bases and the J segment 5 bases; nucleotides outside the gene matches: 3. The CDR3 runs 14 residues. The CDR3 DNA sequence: TGCGCCAGCAGCGGGGGACTAGCGGGAAACGAGCAGTACTTC. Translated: CASSGGLAGNEQYF.

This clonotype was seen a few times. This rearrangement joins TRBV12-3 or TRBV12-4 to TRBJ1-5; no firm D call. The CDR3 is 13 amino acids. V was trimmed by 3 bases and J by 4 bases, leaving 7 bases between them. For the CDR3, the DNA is TGTGCCAGCAGTTTCGGTACTAATCAGCCCCAGCATTTT. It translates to CASSFGTNQPQHF.

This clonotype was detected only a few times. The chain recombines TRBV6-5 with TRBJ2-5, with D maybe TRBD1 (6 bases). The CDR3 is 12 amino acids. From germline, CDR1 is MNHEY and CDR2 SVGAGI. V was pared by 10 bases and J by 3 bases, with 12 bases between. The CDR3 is CATQGRKETQYF. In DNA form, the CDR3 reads TGTGCCACACAGGGCCGGAAAGAGACCCAGTACTTC.

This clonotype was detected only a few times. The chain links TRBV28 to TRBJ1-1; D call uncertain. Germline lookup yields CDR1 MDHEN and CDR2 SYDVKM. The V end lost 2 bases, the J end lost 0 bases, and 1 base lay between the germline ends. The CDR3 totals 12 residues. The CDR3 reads CASSLLNTEAFF. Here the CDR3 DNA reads TGTGCCAGCAGTTTACTGAACACTGAAGCTTTCTTT.

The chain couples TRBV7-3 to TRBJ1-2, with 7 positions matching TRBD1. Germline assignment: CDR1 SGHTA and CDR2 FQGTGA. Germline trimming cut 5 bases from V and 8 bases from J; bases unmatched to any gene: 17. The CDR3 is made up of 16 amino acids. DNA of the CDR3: TGTGCCAGCAGCCCCAGGGGGACCGACAACTATGTAGGCTACACCTTC. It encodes CASSPRGTDNYVGYTF.

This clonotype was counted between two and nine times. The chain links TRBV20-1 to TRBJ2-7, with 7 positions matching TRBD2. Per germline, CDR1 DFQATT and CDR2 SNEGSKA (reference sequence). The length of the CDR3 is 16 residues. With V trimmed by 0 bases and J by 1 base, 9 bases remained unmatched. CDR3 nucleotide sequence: TGCAGTGCTAGAGAGGAGGTAGCGGGCCTTTCCTACGAGCAGTACTTC. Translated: CSAREEVAGLSYEQYF.

CDR3 DNA: TGTGCCAGCTCACCACCGGGAGCGGGTCGTTACAATGAGCAGTTCTTC. It yields the protein CASSPPGAGRYNEQFF. The V call is TRBV18, the J call TRBJ2-1; weak D call: TRBD2 (6 bases). The CDR3 is 16 amino acids. V dropped 0 bases and J dropped 4 bases, with 13 bases sitting between them. Germline lookup yields CDR1 KGHSH and CDR2 LQKENI.

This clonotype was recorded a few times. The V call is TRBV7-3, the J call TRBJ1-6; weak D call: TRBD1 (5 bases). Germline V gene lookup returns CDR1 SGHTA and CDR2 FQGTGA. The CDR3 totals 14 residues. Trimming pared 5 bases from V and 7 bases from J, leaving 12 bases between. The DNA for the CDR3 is TGTGCCAGCAGCCCCGGGACGTCAAATTCACCCCTCCACTTT. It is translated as CASSPGTSNSPLHF.

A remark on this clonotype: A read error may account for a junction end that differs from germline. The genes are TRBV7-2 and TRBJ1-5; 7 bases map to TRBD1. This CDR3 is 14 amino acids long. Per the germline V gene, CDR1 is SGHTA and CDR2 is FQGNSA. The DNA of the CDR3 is TGTGCCAACAGCCCAGACAGGGCCAATCAGCCCCAGCATTTT. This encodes CANSPDRANQPQHF.

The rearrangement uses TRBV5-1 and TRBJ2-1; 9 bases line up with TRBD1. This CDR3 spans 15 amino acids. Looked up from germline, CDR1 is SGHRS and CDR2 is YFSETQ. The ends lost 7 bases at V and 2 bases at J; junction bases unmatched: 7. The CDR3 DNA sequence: TGCGCCAGCCAACTCGGGACAGGGCCCTACAATGAGCAGTTCTTC. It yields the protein CASQLGTGPYNEQFF.

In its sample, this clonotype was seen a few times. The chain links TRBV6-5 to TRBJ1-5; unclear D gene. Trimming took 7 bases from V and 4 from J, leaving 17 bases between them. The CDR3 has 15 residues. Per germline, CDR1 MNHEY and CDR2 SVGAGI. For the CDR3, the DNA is TGTGCCAGCACACCGTCGTGGCAGCAAAATCAGCCCCAGCATTTT. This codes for CASTPSWQQNQPQHF.

CDR3 amino acids: CASSEYRGGVNEKLFF. The CDR3 coding sequence is TGTGCCAGCAGTGAATACCGTGGGGGGGTTAATGAAAAACTGTTTTTT. The chain is built from TRBV25-1 and TRBJ1-4; maybe TRBD1 (5 bases). Trimming pared 0 bases from V and 4 bases from J, leaving 12 bases between. The CDR3 sequence is 16 residues long. Germline V gives CDR1 MGHDK, CDR2 SYGVNS.

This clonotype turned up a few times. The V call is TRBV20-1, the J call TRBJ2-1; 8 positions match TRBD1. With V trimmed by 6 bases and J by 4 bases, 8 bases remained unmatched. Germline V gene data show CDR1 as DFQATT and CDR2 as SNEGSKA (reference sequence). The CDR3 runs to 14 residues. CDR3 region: CSAGPGQAYNEQFF. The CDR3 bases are TGCAGTGCAGGGCCGGGACAGGCGTACAATGAGCAGTTCTTC.

The CDR3: CASTQDRGNGYTF. The DNA of the CDR3 is TGTGCCAGCACTCAAGACAGGGGCAACGGCTACACCTTC. The V call is TRBV2, the J call TRBJ1-2; 8 nucleotides agree with TRBD1. CDR3 length: 13 residues. Germline CDR1 reads SNHLY; CDR2 reads FYNNEI. The trim removed 7 bases at V and 8 bases at J, leaving 9 bases unmatched.

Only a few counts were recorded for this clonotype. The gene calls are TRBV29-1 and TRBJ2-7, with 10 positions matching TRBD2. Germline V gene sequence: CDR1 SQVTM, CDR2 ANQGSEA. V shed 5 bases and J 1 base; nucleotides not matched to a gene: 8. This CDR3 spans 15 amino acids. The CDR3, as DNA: TGCAGCGTTCGTCTAGCGGGAGCCTTTTCCTACGAGCAGTACTTC. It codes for CSVRLAGAFSYEQYF.

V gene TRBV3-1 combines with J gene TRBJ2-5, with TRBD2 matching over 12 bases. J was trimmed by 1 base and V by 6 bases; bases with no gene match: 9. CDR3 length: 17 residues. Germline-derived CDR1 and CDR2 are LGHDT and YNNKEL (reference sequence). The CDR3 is CASRRLAGVSPQETQYF. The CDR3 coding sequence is TGTGCCAGCAGACGACTAGCGGGAGTATCCCCCCAAGAGACCCAGTACTTC.

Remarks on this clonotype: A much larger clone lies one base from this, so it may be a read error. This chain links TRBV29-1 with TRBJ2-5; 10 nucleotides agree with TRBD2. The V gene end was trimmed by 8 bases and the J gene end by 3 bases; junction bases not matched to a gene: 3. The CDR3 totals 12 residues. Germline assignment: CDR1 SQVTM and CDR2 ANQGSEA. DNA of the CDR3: TGCAGCTTTGGACTAGCGGAAGAGACCCAGTACTTC. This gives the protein CSFGLAEETQYF.

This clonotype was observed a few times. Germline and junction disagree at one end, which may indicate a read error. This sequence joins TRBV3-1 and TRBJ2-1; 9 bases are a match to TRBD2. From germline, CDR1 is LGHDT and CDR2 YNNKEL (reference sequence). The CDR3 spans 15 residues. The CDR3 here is CASSRSTRVAGVILF. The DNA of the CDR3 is TGTGCCAGCAGCCGATCCACCCGGGTAGCGGGAGTAATTCTCTTC.

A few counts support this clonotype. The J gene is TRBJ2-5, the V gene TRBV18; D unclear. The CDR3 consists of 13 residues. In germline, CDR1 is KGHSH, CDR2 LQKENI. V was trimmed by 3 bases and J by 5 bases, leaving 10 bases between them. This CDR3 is CASSPRSTETQYF. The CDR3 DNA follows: TGTGCCAGCTCACCGCGCTCCACGGAGACCCAGTACTTC.

In DNA form, the CDR3 reads TGTGCCAGCAGCGTAGGGACTAGCGGCCCGACCCAGTACTTC. This codes for CASSVGTSGPTQYF. V is TRBV9 and J is TRBJ2-5, with 10 bases lining up with TRBD2. Per germline, CDR1 SGDLS and CDR2 YYNGEE. This CDR3 is built from 14 residues. V lost 0 bases and J lost 7; bases outside the gene matches: 3.